This T cell receptor (beta chain) was sequenced in a study of control samples from healthy donors and cancer patients. TCRdb's copy holds only in-frame clones and misses some; the assay was immunoSEQ multiplex PCR. The data contain around 200,000 clones, 90% to 95% of them seen just once; the ten biggest clones take up around 1.6%. Per the germline V gene, CDR1 is MGHRA and CDR2 is YSYEKL. The V and J ends lost 4 bases and 5 bases, in that order; junction bases with no gene match: 10. The CDR3 extends over 16 amino acids. The source of this sequence is a man aged 18-30 years in good health. The chain links TRBV4-1 to TRBJ1-1, with 10 bases aligning to TRBD1. The sample consisted of blood. Here the CDR3 DNA reads TGCGCCAGCAGCCGCCACTCGGACAGGGGGATGACTGAAGCTTTCTTT. Amino acid sequence: CASSRHSDRGMTEAFF.